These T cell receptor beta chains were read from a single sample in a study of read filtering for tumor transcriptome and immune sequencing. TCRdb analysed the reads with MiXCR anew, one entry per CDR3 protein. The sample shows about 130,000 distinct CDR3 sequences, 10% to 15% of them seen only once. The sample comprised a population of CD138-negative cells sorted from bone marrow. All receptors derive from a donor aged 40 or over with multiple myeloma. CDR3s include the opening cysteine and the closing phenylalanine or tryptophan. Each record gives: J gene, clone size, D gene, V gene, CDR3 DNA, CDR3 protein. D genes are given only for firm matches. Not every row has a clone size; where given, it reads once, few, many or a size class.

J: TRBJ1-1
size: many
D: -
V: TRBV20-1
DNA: TGCAGTGCTAGAGACGCCCCCGGGGGGAACACTGAAGCTTTCTTT
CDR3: CSARDAPGGNTEAFF

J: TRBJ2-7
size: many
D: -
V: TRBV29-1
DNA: TGCAGCGCTGGAGAAGTTCCCTACGAGCAGTACTTC
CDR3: CSAGEVPYEQYF

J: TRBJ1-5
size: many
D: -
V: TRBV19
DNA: TGTGCCAGTAGTATAGGAGGGGTCCGGCATCAGCCCCAGCATTTT
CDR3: CASSIGGVRHQPQHF

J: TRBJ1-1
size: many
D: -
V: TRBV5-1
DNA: TGCGCCAGCAGCTTGGACGGATCGAACACTGAAGCTTTCTTT
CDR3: CASSLDGSNTEAFF

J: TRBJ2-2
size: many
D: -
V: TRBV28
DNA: TGTGCCAGCAGTTTGTTTGTGGGGGAGCTGTTTTTT
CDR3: CASSLFVGELFF

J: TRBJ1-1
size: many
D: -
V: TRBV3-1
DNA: TGTGCCAGCAGCCAAGTCAGGGACACTGAAGCTTTCTTT
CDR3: CASSQVRDTEAFF

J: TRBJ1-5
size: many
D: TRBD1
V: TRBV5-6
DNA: TGTGCCAGCAGCTTCCGGGACAGGGGGTTTCAGCCCCAGCATTTT
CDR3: CASSFRDRGFQPQHF

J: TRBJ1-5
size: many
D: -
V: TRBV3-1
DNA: TGTGCCAGCAGCCTAGACAGGCAGAATCAGCCCCAGCATTTT
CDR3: CASSLDRQNQPQHF

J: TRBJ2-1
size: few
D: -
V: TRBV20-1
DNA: TGCAGTGCTAGAGATCCCCCCAGCGGGCCATACAATGAGCAGTTCTTC
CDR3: CSARDPPSGPYNEQFF

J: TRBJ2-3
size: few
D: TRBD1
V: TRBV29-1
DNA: TGCAGCGTCGCCGGGACAGGGGGTATAGATACGCAGTATTTT
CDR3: CSVAGTGGIDTQYF

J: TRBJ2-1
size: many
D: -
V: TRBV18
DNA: TGTGCCAGCTCACCTAGCCGCGAGGGATACAATGAGCAGTTCTTC
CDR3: CASSPSREGYNEQFF

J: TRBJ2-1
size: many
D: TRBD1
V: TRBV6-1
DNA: TGTGCCAAACCACTTTCCGGGACAGGGAGAAGAGGGCAGTTCTTC
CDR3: CAKPLSGTGRRGQFF

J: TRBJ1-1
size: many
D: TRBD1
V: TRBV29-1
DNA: TGCAGCGTTGAAAGGGACAGGGACACTGAAGCTTTCTTT
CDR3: CSVERDRDTEAFF

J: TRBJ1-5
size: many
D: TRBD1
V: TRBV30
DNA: TGTGCCTGGAGAGAGCGGACAGGCGGTAGCAATCAGCCCCAGCATTTT
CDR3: CAWRERTGGSNQPQHF

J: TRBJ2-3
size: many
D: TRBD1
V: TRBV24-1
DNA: TGTGCCACCAAGGGACAGGACACAGATACGCAGTATTTT
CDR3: CATKGQDTDTQYF

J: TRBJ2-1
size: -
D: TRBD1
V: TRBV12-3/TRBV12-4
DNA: TGTGCCAGCAGTTTATCCTCACGGGACAGGTGGAGTGAGCAGTTCTTC
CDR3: CASSLSSRDRWSEQFF

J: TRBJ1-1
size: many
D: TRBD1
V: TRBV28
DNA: TGTGCCAGCAGTTTAACTCGGACAGGGGTGACTGAAGCTTTCTTT
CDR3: CASSLTRTGVTEAFF

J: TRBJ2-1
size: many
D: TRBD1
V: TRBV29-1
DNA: TGCAGCGCACCCGGGACAGGGGGCTCCTACAATGAGCAGTTCTTC
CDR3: CSAPGTGGSYNEQFF

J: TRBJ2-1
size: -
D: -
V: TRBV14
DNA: TGTGCCAACAGCCAGCACAATGAGCAGTTCTTC
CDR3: CANSQHNEQFF

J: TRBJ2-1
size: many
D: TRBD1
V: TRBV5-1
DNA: TGCGCCAGCAGCTCAGGGGGCCAATCGCAGTTCTTC
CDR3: CASSSGGQSQFF

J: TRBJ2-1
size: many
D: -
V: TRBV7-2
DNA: TGTGCCAGCAGCCCCGTCAGGGCCAGCTATGAGCAGTTCTTC
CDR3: CASSPVRASYEQFF

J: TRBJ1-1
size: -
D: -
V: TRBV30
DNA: TGTGCCTGGAGTGTACTCCGGGGCACCACTGAAGCTTTCTTT
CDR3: CAWSVLRGTTEAFF

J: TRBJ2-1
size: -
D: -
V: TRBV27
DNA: TGCGCCAGCAGCCCCTCCACCGGCTACAATGAACAGTTCTTC
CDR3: CASSPSTGYNEQFF

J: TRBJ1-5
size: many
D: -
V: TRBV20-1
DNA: TGCAGTGCTAGAGCGCTTGACAATCAGCCCCAGCATTTT
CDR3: CSARALDNQPQHF

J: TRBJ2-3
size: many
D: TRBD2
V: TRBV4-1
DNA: TGCGCCAGCAGCCAAGAAGGACTAGCGGGGATGACAGATACGCAGTATTTT
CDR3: CASSQEGLAGMTDTQYF

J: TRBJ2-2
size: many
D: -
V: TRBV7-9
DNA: TGTGCCAGCAGCTTGGGGTCGAACACCGGGGAGCTGTTTTTT
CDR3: CASSLGSNTGELFF

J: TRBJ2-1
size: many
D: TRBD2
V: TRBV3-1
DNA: TGTGCCAGCAGCCAACAGACTAGCGGGCCGGGGTTCTTC
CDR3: CASSQQTSGPGFF

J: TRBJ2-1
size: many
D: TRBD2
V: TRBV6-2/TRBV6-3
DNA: TGTGCCAGCAGTTACGACCCAGCGGGAGGATCTATTGGAATCTACAATGAGCAGTTCTTC
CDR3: CASSYDPAGGSIGIYNEQFF

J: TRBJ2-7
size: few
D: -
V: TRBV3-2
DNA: TGTGCCAGCAGCCAAGCAGTACTAGCGGCCTTTTACGAGCAGTACTTC
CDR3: CASSQAVLAAFYEQYF

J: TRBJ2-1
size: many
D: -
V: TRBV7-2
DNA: TGTGCCAGCAGCTTCACAGGGAGCTCCTACAATGAGCAGTTCTTC
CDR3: CASSFTGSSYNEQFF

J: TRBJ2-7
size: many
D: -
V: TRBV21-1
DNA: TGTGCCAGCAGCAAATCGGGACACATATACGAGCAGTACTTC
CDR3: CASSKSGHIYEQYF

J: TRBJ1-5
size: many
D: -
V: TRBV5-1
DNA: TGCGCCAGCAGCTTAGCAGAAAATCAGCCCCAGCATTTT
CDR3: CASSLAENQPQHF

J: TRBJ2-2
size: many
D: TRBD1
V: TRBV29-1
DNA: TGCAGCGTAACACGACAGGGGGCGGCCGGGGAGCTGTTTTTT
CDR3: CSVTRQGAAGELFF

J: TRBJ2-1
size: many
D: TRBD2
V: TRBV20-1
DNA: TGCAGTGCTACATCTTACCTCAGCGGGAGGGTCGATGAGCAGTTCTTC
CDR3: CSATSYLSGRVDEQFF

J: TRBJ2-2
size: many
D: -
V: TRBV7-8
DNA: TGTGCCAGCAACTCAGACTCGTGGCGGGACACCGGGGAGCTGTTTTTT
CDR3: CASNSDSWRDTGELFF

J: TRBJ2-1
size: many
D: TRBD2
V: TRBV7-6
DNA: TGTGCCAGCAGCTTAGCGAGTCTAGCGGGAACGTATTACAATGAGCAGTTCTTC
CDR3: CASSLASLAGTYYNEQFF

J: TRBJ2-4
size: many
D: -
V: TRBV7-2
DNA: TGTGCCAGCAGCTTAGGCGACATTCAGTACTTC
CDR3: CASSLGDIQYF

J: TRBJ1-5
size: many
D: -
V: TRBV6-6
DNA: TGTGCCATCCAGACAGGTCTCGATCAGCCCCAGCATTTT
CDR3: CAIQTGLDQPQHF

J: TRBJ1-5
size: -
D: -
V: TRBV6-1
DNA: TGTGCCAGCAGTGGCGGGACAAGGATGTATAGCGATCAGCCCCAGCATTTT
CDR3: CASSGGTRMYSDQPQHF

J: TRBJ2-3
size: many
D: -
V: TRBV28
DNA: TGTGCCAGCAGTTTATCGGCGGGACAAGATACGCAGTATTTT
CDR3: CASSLSAGQDTQYF

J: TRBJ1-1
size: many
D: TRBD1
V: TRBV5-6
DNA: TGTGCCAGCAGCTTTAACCTCGGGGGACAGAATCGTATGAACACTGAAGCTTTCTTT
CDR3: CASSFNLGGQNRMNTEAFF

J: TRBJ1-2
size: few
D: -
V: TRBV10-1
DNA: TGCGCCAGCAGTGAGTCTTGGAACTATGGCTACACCTTC
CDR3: CASSESWNYGYTF

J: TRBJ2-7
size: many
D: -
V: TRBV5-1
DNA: TGCGCCAGCAGCTTGACGCAGGGGACCTACGAGCAGTACTTC
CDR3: CASSLTQGTYEQYF

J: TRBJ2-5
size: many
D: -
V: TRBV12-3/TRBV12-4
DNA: TGTGCCAGCAGCCAGACCGGTAAAGAGACCCAGTACTTC
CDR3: CASSQTGKETQYF

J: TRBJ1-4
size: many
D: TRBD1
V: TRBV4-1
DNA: TGCGCCAGCAGTCATCCTGGGACAGCCTGGGGGTATGAAAAACTGTTTTTT
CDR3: CASSHPGTAWGYEKLFF

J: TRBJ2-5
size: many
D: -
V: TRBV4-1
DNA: TGCGCCAGCAGCCAAGATGTCGACGGGATCACGAAGACCCAGTACTTC
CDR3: CASSQDVDGITKTQYF

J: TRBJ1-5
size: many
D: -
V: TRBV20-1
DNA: TGCAGTGCTAGGGGCCCAGGGGCCGGCAATCAGCCCCAGCATTTT
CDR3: CSARGPGAGNQPQHF

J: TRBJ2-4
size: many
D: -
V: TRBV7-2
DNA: TGTGCCAGCAGCTTAGTTGAAGGAACTTTTCAGCAGTACTTC
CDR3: CASSLVEGTFQQYF

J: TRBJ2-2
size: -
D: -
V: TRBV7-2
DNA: TGTGCCAGCAGCTTAGCGGGGCCGAACACCGGGGAGCTGTTTTTT
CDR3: CASSLAGPNTGELFF

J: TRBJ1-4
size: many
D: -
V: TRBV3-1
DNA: TGTGCCAGCAGCCAAGAACACGGCGGATTTGAAAAACTGTTTTTT
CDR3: CASSQEHGGFEKLFF

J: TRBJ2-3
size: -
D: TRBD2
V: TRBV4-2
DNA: TGTGCCAGCAGCCTCGGACTAGTTTCAGATACGCAGTATTTT
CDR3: CASSLGLVSDTQYF

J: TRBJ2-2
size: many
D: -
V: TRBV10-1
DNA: TGCGCCAGCGCCCAGGCCGGGACCGGGGAGCTGTTTTTT
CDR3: CASAQAGTGELFF

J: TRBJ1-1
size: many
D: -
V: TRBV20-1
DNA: TGCAGTGCCCCAGCCACCAACTATGAAGCTTTCTTT
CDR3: CSAPATNYEAFF

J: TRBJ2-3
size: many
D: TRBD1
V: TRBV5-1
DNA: TGCGCCAGCAGCTTGGCGGACAGGGAGGGCACAGATACGCAGTATTTT
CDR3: CASSLADREGTDTQYF

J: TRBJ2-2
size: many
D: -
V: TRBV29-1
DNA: TGCAGCACTACGAGGGGGGGCACCGGGGAGCTGTTTTTT
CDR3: CSTTRGGTGELFF